This TCR beta chain was sequenced for a study of blood T cells in healthy people across ages. The V end lost 4 bases, the J end lost 3 bases, and 13 bases lay between the germline ends. Germline V CDR1 and CDR2: SGHRS, YFSETQ. There are 14 residues in the CDR3. There are a few counts of this clonotype. The antigen is unknown. It was with a sample-barcoded 5' primer and a J-beta primer mix that a second PCR of roughly 6 to 12 cycles was run. Every molecule of cDNA carried a tag from a template-switch adaptor with 12 random nucleotides. TCRdb re-called the 5' RACE reads with MiXCR, one entry per CDR3 protein. The table has hundreds of thousands of distinct CDR3 sequences, approximately 52% seen once. Healthy Caucasian individuals from Russia aged about 6 to 95 served as donors. Study conclusions and caveats: Older age went with lower TCR beta diversity per million T cells, in a roughly linear way.

Sequencing input: blood. The V gene is TRBV5-1, the J gene TRBJ2-5; unclear D gene. The TCR was taken from a woman aged 80 or older in good health. CDR3 residues: CASSTLTHEETQYF. CDR3 coding DNA: TGCGCCAGCAGCACCCTGACGCACGAAGAGACCCAGTACTTC.